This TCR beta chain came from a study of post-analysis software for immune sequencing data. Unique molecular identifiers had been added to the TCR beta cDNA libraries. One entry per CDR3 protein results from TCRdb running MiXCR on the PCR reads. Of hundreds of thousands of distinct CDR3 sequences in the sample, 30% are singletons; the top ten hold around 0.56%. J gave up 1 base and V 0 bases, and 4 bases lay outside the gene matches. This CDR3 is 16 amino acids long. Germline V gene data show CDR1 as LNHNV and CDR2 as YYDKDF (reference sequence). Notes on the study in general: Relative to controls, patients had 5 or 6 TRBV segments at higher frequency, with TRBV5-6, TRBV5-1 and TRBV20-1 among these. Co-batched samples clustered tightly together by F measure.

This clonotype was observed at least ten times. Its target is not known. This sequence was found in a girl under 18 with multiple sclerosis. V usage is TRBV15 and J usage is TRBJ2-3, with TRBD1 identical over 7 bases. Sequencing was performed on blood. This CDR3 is CATSRDPGTGTDTQYF. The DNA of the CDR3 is TGTGCCACCAGCAGAGATCCCGGGACAGGCACAGATACGCAGTATTTT.